The 26 T cell receptor beta chains given below trace back to one sample, sequenced in a study of T cell changes during pregnancy in multiple sclerosis. TCRdb's copy holds only in-frame clones and misses some; the assay was immunoSEQ multiplex PCR. The profile shows over 65,000 clones, approximately 90% of them singletons. This material consisted of peripheral blood, taken in the first trimester of pregnancy. These receptors were obtained from a female donor in good health, enrolled as a control in a pregnancy study.

This chain joins TRBV2 and TRBJ2-5; D remains unclear. CDR3 length: 11 amino acids. V lost 6 bases and J lost 2, with 4 bases in between. The germline V gene encodes CDR1 SNHLY and CDR2 FYNNEI. CDR3 coding DNA: TGTGCCAGCAGCGTACAAGAGACCCAGTACTTC. Translation: CASSVQETQYF.

This clone was recorded a few times. For the CDR3, the DNA is TGCGCCAGCAGCCTTTATTACGAGCAGTACTTC. Its protein is CASSLYYEQYF. J is TRBJ2-7 and V is TRBV5-1; D uncertain. Germline V CDR1 and CDR2: SGHRS, YFSETQ. The V and J ends lost 4 bases and 4 bases respectively, with 6 bases between them. This CDR3 has 11 residues.

This sequence joins TRBV27 and TRBJ1-1; TRBD1 is a possible D gene (5 bases). The CDR3 length is 14 residues. Germline V gene data show CDR1 as MNHEY and CDR2 as SMNVEV (reference sequence). With 0 bases removed from V and 3 bases from J, the gap between germline ends came to 8 bases. The CDR3 DNA is TGTGCCAGCAGTTTATCGCCAGGGCACACTGAAGCTTTCTTT. This translates into CASSLSPGHTEAFF.

This chain connects TRBV2 to TRBJ2-5, with TRBD1 as a possible D gene (5 bases). Germline V gene lookup returns CDR1 SNHLY and CDR2 FYNNEI. This CDR3 is built from 13 residues. V was shortened by 3 bases and J by 1 base, with 6 bases between the two germline ends. The CDR3: CASSEQGQETQYF. CDR3 nucleotide sequence: TGTGCCAGCAGTGAGCAGGGCCAAGAGACCCAGTACTTC.

This chain uses TRBV19 with TRBJ2-3; 9 bases map to TRBD1. Unmatched junction bases numbered 13, after V lost 6 bases and J lost 6 bases. The CDR3 is made up of 16 amino acids. In germline, CDR1 is LNHDA, CDR2 SQIVND (reference sequence). The CDR3: CASRNAETGGSDTQYF. Here the CDR3 DNA reads TGTGCCAGTAGAAACGCTGAGACAGGGGGTTCGGATACGCAGTATTTT.

The J gene is TRBJ1-1, the V gene TRBV28, with 10 positions matching TRBD1. The CDR3 is 14 residues long. The germline V gene has CDR1 MDHEN and CDR2 SYDVKM. J was trimmed by 8 bases and V by 5 bases; bases with no gene match: 8. CDR3 in amino acids: CASSPRLDRGEAFF. CDR3 in DNA: TGTGCCAGCAGTCCTCGGTTGGACAGGGGGGAAGCTTTCTTT. Complete variable domain (other parts from reference TRBV28 and TRBJ1-1): DVKVTQSSRYLVKRTGEKVFLECVQDMDHENMFWYRQDPGLGLRLIYFSYDVKMKEKGDIPEGYSVSREKKERFSLILESASTNQTSMYLCASSPRLDRGEAFFGQGTRLTVV.

This chain joins TRBV11-2 and TRBJ1-1; TRBD1 matches 7 bases. CDR3 length: 15 amino acids. Germline V lookup: CDR1 SGHAT, CDR2 FQNNGV. Trimming cost V 5 bases and J 0 bases; bases outside gene matches: 6. The CDR3 here is CASSLGQVLNTEAFF. The CDR3 DNA is TGTGCCAGCAGCCTCGGACAGGTCCTGAACACTGAAGCTTTCTTT.

As DNA, the CDR3 is TGTGCCAGCAGCCCCAGGCCTCAGCATTACGAGCAGTACTTC. This codes for CASSPRPQHYEQYF. V gene TRBV11-2 combines with J gene TRBJ2-7; D is uncertain. Germline-derived CDR1 and CDR2 are SGHAT and FQNNGV. The length of the CDR3 is 14 residues. The ends were cut back, 5 bases at V and 4 bases at J, with 15 bases in the middle.

Only one count was recorded for this clone. One end of the junction varies from germline; a read error may be responsible. This chain links TRBV5-6 with TRBJ1-2; maybe TRBD1 (5 bases). The CDR3 has 12 residues. Germline CDR1 and CDR2: SGHDT and YYEEEE. CDR3 DNA: TGTGCCAGCACCTTGACAGACTATGGCTACACCTTC. Its translation: CASTLTDYGYTF.

The rearrangement links TRBV5-1 to TRBJ2-2, with a weak D call TRBD2 (6 bases). Per the germline V gene, CDR1 is SGHRS and CDR2 is YFSETQ. The CDR3 has 14 residues. Trimming pared 3 bases from V and 8 bases from J, leaving 14 bases between. In nucleotides, the CDR3 is TGCGCCAGCAGCTCCACCTCCGGGGGAGGGGAGCTGTTTTTT. It is translated as CASSSTSGGGELFF.

For the CDR3, the DNA is TGTGCCAGTAGTATCAGCGGCCCCGGCACAGATACGCAGTATTTT. This codes for CASSISGPGTDTQYF. J is TRBJ2-3 and V is TRBV19; TRBD2 might be the D (5 bases). CDR1 and CDR2 from the germline V gene are LNHDA and SQIVND (reference sequence). The CDR3 is 15 amino acids. Between the trimmed V and J ends, which lost 3 bases and 1 base, there was a span of 11 bases. Full variable domain (rest looked up from reference TRBV19 and TRBJ2-3): DGGITQSPKYLFRKEGQNVTLSCEQNLNHDAMYWYRQDPGQGLRLIYYSQIVNDFQKGDIAEGYSVSREKKESFPLTVTSAQKNPTAFYLCASSISGPGTDTQYFGPGTRLTVL.

This clone was observed a single time. This sequence joins TRBV6-6 and TRBJ1-5; maybe TRBD1 (5 bases). The germline CDR1 and CDR2 sequences are MNHNY and SVGAGI (reference sequence). V lost 2 bases and J 5 bases, leaving 10 bases between the germline ends. This CDR3 comprises 14 residues. CDR3 sequence: CASSYGAEDQPQHF. As DNA, the CDR3 is TGTGCCAGCAGTTACGGGGCAGAGGATCAGCCCCAGCATTTT.

The chain uses TRBV19 and TRBJ2-5, with 13 bases matching TRBD2. Germline V gene lookup returns CDR1 LNHDA and CDR2 SQIVND (reference sequence). With 4 bases clipped from V and 2 bases from J, the junction kept 4 bases outside the gene matches. The length of the CDR3 is 16 residues. In nucleotides, the CDR3 is TGTGCCAGTAGTAAGGGACTAGCGGGGATACAAGAGACCCAGTACTTC. It codes for CASSKGLAGIQETQYF.

The chain couples TRBV7-3 to TRBJ2-3; possible D gene TRBD2, 6 bases. The germline V and J ends were trimmed by 5 bases and 3 bases, with 9 bases remaining between them. The CDR3 extends over 13 amino acids. In germline, CDR1 is SGHTA, CDR2 FQGTGA. The CDR3 here is CASSRGFTDTQYF. CDR3 nucleotides: TGTGCCAGCAGCCGGGGGTTTACAGATACGCAGTATTTT.

The V gene is TRBV14, the J gene TRBJ2-3; D ambiguous. Germline assignment: CDR1 SGHDN and CDR2 FVKESK. The CDR3 sequence is 12 residues long. With 4 bases removed from V and 3 bases from J, the gap between germline ends came to 5 bases. The CDR3 is CASSPTTDTQYF. In DNA form, the CDR3 reads TGTGCCAGCAGCCCAACAACAGATACGCAGTATTTT.

The chain carries TRBV21-1 and TRBJ1-1; the D call TRBD1 from the table was never checked on the DNA. TRBV21-1 represents a pseudogene. This CDR3 is built from 14 residues. The CDR3 DNA sequence: TGTGCCACCAGTCGGTGGCAGGTTGGCGCTGAAGCTTTCTTT. Translation: CATSRWQVGAEAFF.

V and J are TRBV19 and TRBJ1-5; D remains unclear. Trimming cost V 10 bases and J 0 bases, with 16 bases left between them. Per the germline V gene, CDR1 is LNHDA and CDR2 is SQIVND (reference sequence). This CDR3 comprises 15 residues. CDR3 in amino acids: CATAEAPYSNQPQHF. The CDR3 DNA follows: TGTGCCACCGCTGAAGCGCCTTATAGCAATCAGCCCCAGCATTTT.

The gene calls are TRBV7-8 and TRBJ2-3, with a possible D match to TRBD1 (5 bases). Between the trimmed V and J ends, which lost 1 base and 0 bases, there was a span of 8 bases. This CDR3 is 15 amino acids long. The germline gives CDR1 SGHVS, CDR2 FQNEAQ. In DNA form, the CDR3 reads TGTGCCAGCAGCTTAGGGTGGGGCAGCACAGATACGCAGTATTTT. This translates into CASSLGWGSTDTQYF.

The rearrangement links TRBV10-3 to TRBJ1-2; maybe TRBD1 (5 bases). V was trimmed by 6 bases and J by 4 bases, leaving 12 bases between them. Germline V gene lookup returns CDR1 ENHRY and CDR2 SYGVKD. This CDR3 is built from 13 residues. The chain's CDR3 is CAIREAGIYGYTF. The CDR3 nucleotides read TGTGCCATCAGGGAGGCAGGGATCTATGGCTACACCTTC.

CDR3: CASSTYRGNTEAFF. The CDR3 DNA reads TGTGCCAGCAGTACCTACAGGGGGAACACTGAAGCTTTCTTT. This chain joins TRBV28 and TRBJ1-1; 7 bases align to TRBD1. CDR3 length: 14 residues. Germline CDR1 MDHEN, CDR2 SYDVKM. The junction had 4 bases not matched to a gene; V was cut back by 5 bases and J by 1 base.

The rearrangement joins TRBV7-3 to TRBJ2-7; TRBD1 is a possible D gene (7 bases). Germline loops: CDR1 SGHTA, CDR2 FQGTGA. Trimming removed 5 bases from V and 2 bases from J, with 16 bases in between. The CDR3 length is 15 residues. The CDR3 sequence: CASSLGGGDAYEQYF. The CDR3 DNA reads as TGTGCCAGCAGCCTAGGGGGCGGGGACGCCTACGAGCAGTACTTC. The full variable domain, in which reference TRBV7-3 and TRBJ2-7 provide the parts outside the CDR3, is GAGVSQTPSNKVTEKGKYVELRCDPISGHTALYWYRQSLGQGPEFLIYFQGTGAADDSGLPNDRFFAVRPEGSVSTLKIQRTERGDSAVYLCASSLGGGDAYEQYFGPGTRLTVT.

The chain is built from TRBV7-2 and TRBJ1-1; D is unclear. This CDR3 has 13 amino acids. V lost 2 bases, J lost 11 bases, and 15 bases lay in between. Germline CDR1 and CDR2: SGHTA and FQGNSA. CDR3 coding DNA: TGTGCCAGCAGCTTAAGTATGGCAGGAAGGGCTTTCTTT. It translates to CASSLSMAGRAFF.

V is TRBV29-1 and J is TRBJ2-6, with no clear D. This CDR3 has 15 residues. The V end was cut by 5 bases, the J end by 1 base, with 12 bases between. Germline CDR1 reads SQVTM; CDR2 reads ANQGSEA. CDR3 residues: CSVPVEQSGANVLTF. In DNA, the CDR3 is TGCAGCGTTCCGGTCGAGCAATCTGGGGCCAACGTCCTGACTTTC.

V is TRBV5-5 and J is TRBJ1-5, with D unresolved. The CDR3 is made up of 15 amino acids. Per germline, CDR1 SGHKS and CDR2 YYEKEE (reference sequence). V lost 2 bases to trimming and J lost 0 bases, with 9 bases between them. CDR3 sequence (DNA): TGTGCCAGCAGCTTTGCCGGGAATAGCAATCAGCCCCAGCATTTT. Protein product: CASSFAGNSNQPQHF.

V usage is TRBV19 and J usage is TRBJ1-6; no clear D gene. In germline, CDR1 is LNHDA, CDR2 SQIVND (reference sequence). V gave up 8 bases and J gave up 7 bases, with 18 bases separating them. The CDR3 runs to 15 residues. In DNA, the CDR3 is TGTGCCAGTGCAGGTTTTCTAGGCGGGAATTCACCCCTCCACTTT. Translated, it gives CASAGFLGGNSPLHF.

V gene TRBV6-4 combines with J gene TRBJ1-1; 7 bases match TRBD1. J gave up 4 bases and V 4 bases, and 3 bases lay outside the gene matches. This CDR3 is built from 13 residues. Looked up from germline, CDR1 is MRHNA and CDR2 is SNTAGT. The CDR3 coding sequence is TGTGCCAGCAGTGCGGACAGGTCCACTGAAGCTTTCTTT. Amino acids: CASSADRSTEAFF.